What follows are 28 T cell receptor beta chains derived from one specimen sequenced in a study of blood T cell repertoires in COVID-19. Assay: immunoSEQ multiplex PCR; the TCRdb copy retains only in-frame clones and omits some. Altogether 100,000 to 150,000 clones are present, around 90% being singletons, with the ten largest covering roughly 4%. Material: peripheral blood. The receptors come from a woman aged 55-70 years with COVID-19, enrolled during active disease.

The V gene is TRBV6-5, the J gene TRBJ2-7; weak D call: TRBD2 (6 bases). Trimming pared 7 bases from V and 5 bases from J, leaving 18 bases between. The CDR3 is made up of 14 amino acids. In germline, CDR1 is MNHEY, CDR2 SVGAGI. The CDR3 sequence: CASNEPLRRDEQYF. The CDR3 nucleotides are TGTGCCAGCAACGAACCACTTAGGAGGGACGAGCAGTACTTC.

V and J are TRBV6-6 and TRBJ1-2; TRBD1 is a possible D gene (5 bases). The V end lost 6 bases, the J end lost 2 bases, and 10 bases lay between the germline ends. This CDR3 is built from 13 residues. Germline V gives CDR1 MNHNY, CDR2 SVGAGI (reference sequence). The CDR3 loop is CASSIDRNYGYTF. The CDR3 DNA sequence: TGTGCCAGCAGCATCGACAGAAACTATGGCTACACCTTC.

The chain is built from TRBV5-1 and TRBJ2-1; 8 bases map to TRBD1. CDR1 is SGHRS and CDR2 is YFSETQ in the germline V gene. CDR3 length equals 15 residues. J was trimmed by 2 bases and V by 2 bases; bases with no gene match: 3. The CDR3 sequence is CASSLTGGPYNEQFF. CDR3 coding DNA: TGCGCCAGCAGCTTAACAGGGGGACCCTACAATGAGCAGTTCTTC. The full variable domain, completed using reference TRBV5-1 and TRBJ2-1, is KAGVTQTPRYLIKTRGQQVTLSCSPISGHRSVSWYQQTPGQGLQFLFEYFSETQRNKGNFPGRFSGRQFSNSRSEMNVSTLELGDSALYLCASSLTGGPYNEQFFGPGTRLTVL.

The chain has TRBV7-6 and TRBJ1-3, with TRBD1 matching over 7 bases. Germline V gives CDR1 SGHVS, CDR2 FNYEAQ. The CDR3 has 18 residues. The V and J ends lost 7 bases and 1 base, in that order; junction bases with no gene match: 16. CDR3 in amino acids: CASTPRTGSLLSGNTIYF. CDR3 coding DNA: TGTGCCAGCACCCCTCGGACAGGTTCCCTTCTTTCTGGAAACACCATATATTTT.

This clone occurred once. The chain combines TRBV2 with TRBJ1-5, with TRBD1 identical over 7 bases. The length of the CDR3 is 14 residues. V lost 6 bases to trimming and J lost 3 bases; unmatched junction nucleotides: 5. Per germline, CDR1 SNHLY and CDR2 FYNNEI. The CDR3 DNA sequence: TGTGCCAGCAGAAGAGACAGGGACAATCAGCCCCAGCATTTT. This codes for CASRRDRDNQPQHF.

The chain uses TRBV5-1 and TRBJ2-2; the match to TRBD1 covers 7 bases. The germline V gene has CDR1 SGHRS and CDR2 YFSETQ. The CDR3 runs 14 residues. J was trimmed by 5 bases and V by 4 bases; bases with no gene match: 5. The CDR3 reads CASSDSQGTGELFF. The CDR3 coding sequence is TGCGCCAGCAGCGACTCACAGGGGACCGGGGAGCTGTTTTTT.

The chain employs TRBV19 and TRBJ1-4; D might be TRBD1 (5 bases). With 4 bases removed from V and 5 bases from J, the gap between germline ends came to 11 bases. Germline CDR1 is LNHDA and CDR2 is SQIVND (reference sequence). The CDR3 length is 14 residues. The CDR3 reads CASSTGTLNEKLFF. CDR3 bases: TGTGCCAGTAGTACCGGGACTCTCAATGAAAAACTGTTTTTT.

This clone was seen a few times. The chain couples TRBV2 to TRBJ2-3; 14 nucleotides match TRBD2. The CDR3 consists of 16 residues. The germline CDR1 and CDR2 sequences are SNHLY and FYNNEI. J was trimmed by 5 bases and V by 6 bases; bases with no gene match: 7. This CDR3 reads CASSPGLAGGQDTQYF. For the CDR3, the DNA is TGTGCCAGCAGCCCCGGACTAGCGGGGGGTCAAGATACGCAGTATTTT.

The V and J genes are TRBV11-1 and TRBJ1-2, with unresolved D. Trimming removed 5 bases from V and 3 bases from J, with 13 bases in between. The CDR3 is 14 residues long. CDR1 and CDR2 from the germline V gene are SGHAT and FQDESV (reference sequence). CDR3 amino acids: CASSPAMSDYGYTF. The CDR3 coding sequence is TGTGCCAGCAGCCCCGCGATGAGCGACTATGGCTACACCTTC.

The CDR3 protein is CASSLLAGNTEAFF. The CDR3 DNA follows: TGTGCCAGCAGCTTACTCGCAGGGAACACTGAAGCTTTCTTT. The chain joins TRBV7-3 to TRBJ1-1; the D is unclear. Trimming removed 2 bases at V and 1 base at J, with 8 bases between. The CDR3 has 14 amino acids. Germline V gives CDR1 SGHTA, CDR2 FQGTGA.

Only one count was recorded for this clone. The chain is built from TRBV5-6 and TRBJ1-4; 12 positions agree with TRBD1. Germline CDR1 is SGHDT and CDR2 is YYEEEE. The CDR3 sequence is 16 residues long. The ends lost 2 bases at V and 8 bases at J; junction bases unmatched: 7. CDR3 sequence reads: CASSLGTGGAGEKLFF. CDR3 DNA sequence: TGTGCCAGCAGCTTAGGGACAGGGGGCGCAGGCGAAAAACTGTTTTTT.

The chain combines TRBV10-3 with TRBJ2-2; 8 bases map to TRBD1. V lost 9 bases to trimming and J lost 5 bases; unmatched junction nucleotides: 8. Per germline, CDR1 ENHRY and CDR2 SYGVKD. The CDR3 runs 14 residues. CDR3 sequence: CAIGTGAMTGELFF. CDR3 in DNA: TGTGCCATAGGGACAGGAGCTATGACCGGGGAGCTGTTTTTT.

The chain has TRBV7-2 and TRBJ1-6; 7 positions agree with TRBD1. Germline CDR1 and CDR2: SGHTA and FQGNSA. Trimming at V came to 2 bases and at J to 2 bases, leaving 0 bases not matched to a gene. CDR3 length: 15 residues. The CDR3 protein is CASSLQGAYNSPLHF. In DNA form, the CDR3 reads TGTGCCAGCAGCTTACAGGGGGCCTATAATTCACCCCTCCACTTT.

The genes are TRBV7-8 and TRBJ1-4, with D perhaps matching TRBD1 (5 bases). Germline-derived CDR1 and CDR2 are SGHVS and FQNEAQ. Trimming stripped 5 bases from V and 0 bases from J, with 19 bases between. CDR3 length: 18 residues. CDR3 amino acids: CASSGAYLGFSTNEKLFF. CDR3 nucleotide sequence: TGTGCCAGCAGCGGGGCTTACCTGGGATTTTCAACTAATGAAAAACTGTTTTTT.

The chain combines TRBV5-1 with TRBJ2-1, with TRBD2 matching over 8 bases. Germline trimming cut 6 bases from V and 0 bases from J; bases unmatched to any gene: 2. The CDR3 runs to 14 residues. Germline CDR1 SGHRS, CDR2 YFSETQ. The CDR3 nucleotides read TGCGCCAGCATCCGGGGGGGCTCCTACAATGAGCAGTTCTTC. It specifies CASIRGGSYNEQFF.

The chain joins TRBV9 to TRBJ1-1, with 11 bases matching TRBD1. Looked up from germline, CDR1 is SGDLS and CDR2 is YYNGEE. V lost 3 bases to trimming and J lost 5 bases; unmatched junction nucleotides: 15. This CDR3 spans 18 amino acids. The CDR3 DNA sequence: TGTGCCAGCAGCGCCGGGACAGGGGGGGGCGAGCTTTTGACTGAAGCTTTCTTT. It yields the protein CASSAGTGGGELLTEAFF.

This clone occurred once. The chain links TRBV9 to TRBJ2-7, with a possible D match to TRBD1 (5 bases). Trimming took 3 bases from V and 2 from J, leaving 9 bases between them. Per germline, CDR1 SGDLS and CDR2 YYNGEE. This CDR3 comprises 13 residues. CDR3 DNA: TGTGCCAGCAGCGCGGACAAGGCCTACGAGCAGTACTTC. Residues: CASSADKAYEQYF.

This sequence joins TRBV18 and TRBJ2-5, with D hard to call. CDR1 is KGHSH, CDR2 LQKENI, per germline. The ends were cut back, 2 bases at V and 5 bases at J, with 3 bases in the middle. The length of the CDR3 is 11 residues. In DNA form, the CDR3 reads TGTGCCAGCTCACCAACTGAGACCCAGTACTTC. Residues: CASSPTETQYF.

The genes are TRBV5-6 and TRBJ2-1; 7 nucleotides match TRBD1. Germline CDR1 SGHDT, CDR2 YYEEEE. Trimming removed 0 bases from V and 8 bases from J; junction bases left unmatched: 8. The CDR3 loop spans 15 amino acids. CDR3 region: CASSLGQGVFDEQFF. DNA for the CDR3: TGTGCCAGCAGCTTGGGGCAGGGGGTTTTCGATGAGCAGTTCTTC.

The chain couples TRBV7-9 to TRBJ1-1, with D possibly being TRBD1 (5 bases). Germline CDR1 reads SEHNR; CDR2 reads FQNEAQ (reference sequence). The CDR3 runs 14 residues. The V gene lost 5 bases and the J gene lost 2 bases, with 12 bases spanning the gap. The chain's CDR3 is CASSTGDSNTEAFF. As DNA, the CDR3 is TGTGCCAGCAGCACCGGAGACAGCAACACTGAAGCTTTCTTT. Full variable domain (remainder filled in from reference TRBV7-9 and TRBJ1-1): DTGVSQNPRHKITKRGQNVTFRCDPISEHNRLYWYRQTLGQGPEFLTYFQNEAQLEKSRLLSDRFSAERPKGSFSTLEIQRTEQGDSAMYLCASSTGDSNTEAFFGQGTRLTVV.

V and J are TRBV6-1 and TRBJ1-2; D is undetermined. Per the germline V gene, CDR1 is MNHNS and CDR2 is SASEGT. The V and J ends lost 0 bases and 5 bases respectively, with 10 bases between them. CDR3 size: 14 residues. In nucleotides, the CDR3 is TGTGCCAGCAGTGAAGCCCACGACACGTATGGCTACACCTTC. The encoded protein is CASSEAHDTYGYTF.

The gene calls are TRBV3-1 (or the pseudogene TRBV3-2) and TRBJ1-1; D is unresolved. CDR1 and CDR2 (germline): LGHDT, YNNKEL (reference sequence). The CDR3 has 13 residues. Trimming removed 4 bases from V and 5 bases from J, with 11 bases in between. In DNA, the CDR3 is TGTGCCAGCAGCCCGCGATCTGCTACTGAAGCTTTCTTT. As protein: CASSPRSATEAFF.

The rearrangement uses TRBV2 and TRBJ2-6, with TRBD1 matching 11 bases. V shed 9 bases and J 2 bases; nucleotides not matched to a gene: 12. The CDR3 length is 18 residues. CDR1 SNHLY and CDR2 FYNNEI come from the germline V gene. CDR3 DNA sequence: TGTGCCAGGAATACGCCCGGGACAGGGGGGCCTGGGGCCAACGTCCTGACTTTC. It codes for CARNTPGTGGPGANVLTF. The full variable domain, its missing parts supplied by reference TRBV2 and TRBJ2-6, is EPEVTQTPSHQVTQMGQEVILRCVPISNHLYFYWYRQILGQKVEFLVSFYNNEISEKSEIFDDQFSVERPDGSNFTLKIRSTKLEDSAMYFCARNTPGTGGPGANVLTFGAGSRLTVL.

About this clone: At the DNA level, this CDR3 is encoded by other sequences in the same sample as well. The chain combines TRBV9 with TRBJ2-5, with D perhaps matching TRBD1 (6 bases). The CDR3 has 13 residues. Germline lookup yields CDR1 SGDLS and CDR2 YYNGEE. V gave up 0 bases and J gave up 5 bases, with 8 bases separating them. DNA of the CDR3: TGTGCCAGCAGCGTAGACAGGGTGGAGACCCAGTACTTC. It yields the protein CASSVDRVETQYF.

The chain joins TRBV9 to TRBJ1-2; weak D call: TRBD1 (5 bases). In germline, CDR1 is SGDLS, CDR2 YYNGEE. CDR3 length: 13 amino acids. Trimming removed 0 bases from V and 9 bases from J, with 12 bases in between. This CDR3 reads CASSVGREGSYTF. CDR3 sequence (DNA): TGTGCCAGCAGCGTAGGCAGGGAGGGAAGCTACACCTTC.

The V gene is TRBV19, the J gene TRBJ2-7, with D possibly matching TRBD2 (5 bases). V lost 1 base, J lost 3 bases, and 10 bases lay in between. This CDR3 is 14 amino acids long. The germline V gene has CDR1 LNHDA and CDR2 SQIVND (reference sequence). The CDR3 DNA reads TGTGCCAGTAGTATAGCCTCTCGGGACTACGAGCAGTACTTC. Translation gives CASSIASRDYEQYF.

V gene TRBV7-3 combines with J gene TRBJ2-1; the D is unclear. Looked up from germline, CDR1 is SGHTA and CDR2 is FQGTGA. Trimming took 4 bases from V and 2 from J, leaving 21 bases between them. There are 18 residues in the CDR3. CDR3 protein: CASSSSRVAPHTYNEQFF. The CDR3 DNA reads TGTGCCAGCAGCTCCTCCCGGGTGGCGCCCCACACCTACAATGAGCAGTTCTTC.

V usage is TRBV4-3 and J usage is TRBJ2-7, with a tentative D call TRBD1 (5 bases). Germline V gene lookup returns CDR1 LGHNA and CDR2 YSLEER. Trimming stripped 9 bases from V and 6 bases from J, with 15 bases between. CDR3 length equals 12 residues. The CDR3 coding sequence is TGCGCCAGTCCCTATTCAGGGTGCGAGCAGTACTTC. This encodes CASPYSGCEQYF.